This TCR beta chain was sequenced in a study of PD-1 blockade in classical Hodgkin lymphoma. Across the whole study: Patients got intravenous nivolumab 3 mg/kg every 2 weeks.

About this clone: Its antigen is unknown.

Regarding the study as a whole: Researchers reported that CD4+ TCR diversity, though not CD8+, rose significantly by C4D1. The study reported lower baseline TCR diversity in newly diagnosed patients than in healthy donors.

Here immunoSEQ multiplex PCR was the method, and the copy in TCRdb shows in-frame clones only, minus some. The profile covers around 25,000 clones, with around 70% appearing a single time and over 9.5% taken by the ten largest. Brentuximab vedotin exposure varied, and every patient relapsed after autologous stem cell transplantation. The best responses consisted of complete response, partial response or progressive disease. Trimming cost V 4 bases and J 1 base, with 14 bases left between them. The CDR3 is 16 residues long. Looked up from germline, CDR1 is MNHNY and CDR2 is SVGAGI (reference sequence).

This TCR was sampled from a human donor with classical Hodgkin lymphoma. Sample: peripheral blood mononuclear cells (PBMCs), taken before the second cycle of nivolumab. The chain employs TRBV6-6 and TRBJ2-1; tentative D call: TRBD1 (6 bases). CDR3 sequence (DNA): TGTGCCAGCAGTTCCTACAGGGTGGCATCCTACAATGAGCAGTTCTTC. This gives the protein CASSSYRVASYNEQFF.